The source of this T cell receptor beta chain is a study of blood T cell repertoires in COVID-19. Whole-study context: Acute-phase and convalescent COVID-19 samples originated in the United States, Italy and Spain. Sample material is recorded as cDNA or gDNA derived from T cells, B-cell-depleted T cells, or PBMCs.

Germline V gene sequence: CDR1 LGHNA, CDR2 YNFKEQ. The V end was cut by 1 base, the J end by 4 bases, with 15 bases between. The CDR3 totals 16 residues. Per the original methods: Quantification of nucleated cells was approximated via reference gene primer amplification. Measured with immunoSEQ multiplex PCR; TCRdb has only the in-frame clones, and not every one. V and J calls and clone size are as listed in that table; D and trimming were resolved from the DNA. Counted here are about 200,000 clones, 80% to 90% occurring once; the ten biggest clones make up roughly an eighth. The chain employs TRBV4-2 and TRBJ2-3; the D gene is possibly TRBD2 (6 bases). Material: peripheral blood. This sequence was found in a human donor in a cohort sampled during active COVID-19. The CDR3 is CASSQAEGEVPDTQYF. In DNA, the CDR3 is TGTGCCAGCAGCCAAGCGGAGGGAGAGGTTCCAGATACGCAGTATTTT.